This record covers a single TCR beta chain. Its matching antigen is unknown. This specimen belongs to a study of cytomegalovirus exposure and HLA in healthy donors. General study points: What was likely a sequencing artifact was a cluster of highly shared sequence variants.

This CDR3 has 15 residues. Germline-derived CDR1 and CDR2 are MDHEN and SYDVKM. V dropped 4 bases and J dropped 1 base, with 14 bases sitting between them. Healthy individuals who donated bone marrow served as the donors. Researchers ran the PCR with 60 Vbeta and 13 Jbeta primers. Assay: immunoSEQ multiplex PCR; the TCRdb copy retains only in-frame clones and omits some. The profile shows under 200,000 clones, around nine tenths of them singletons. The sequencing input was PBMCs. This receptor was obtained from a woman under 30 in good health and CMV-seronegative. This rearrangement joins TRBV28 to TRBJ2-7; a possible D gene is TRBD1 (6 bases). As DNA, the CDR3 is TGTGCCAGCAGTTCTACTACAGGGATTTCCTACGAGCAGTACTTC. This encodes CASSSTTGISYEQYF. The variable domain in full, completed from reference TRBV28 and TRBJ2-7, reads DVKVTQSSRYLVKRTGEKVFLECVQDMDHENMFWYRQDPGLGLRLIYFSYDVKMKEKGDIPEGYSVSREKKERFSLILESASTNQTSMYLCASSSTTGISYEQYFGPGTRLTVT.